This T cell receptor beta chain comes out of a study of blood T cells in healthy people across ages. Study-level background: Roughly one uniquely barcoded beta molecule per two T cells was captured.

A second PCR of roughly 7 to 11 cycles used a sample-barcoded 5' primer and a J-beta primer mix. TCRdb recomputed calls from the 5' RACE reads with MiXCR, one row per CDR3 protein. The sample lists 980,000 or so distinct CDR3 sequences; roughly 52% were seen once. This clonotype was counted only a few times. Germline V gives CDR1 KGHSH, CDR2 LQKENI. V was pared by 6 bases and J by 0 bases, with 12 bases between. The CDR3 covers 15 residues. The receptor comes from a man aged 25 to 40 in good health. What was sequenced was blood. This sequence joins TRBV18 and TRBJ2-1; D remains ambiguous. The CDR3 region is CASSRRTVSYNEQFF. The DNA for the CDR3 is TGTGCCAGCTCCCGCCGGACGGTCTCCTACAATGAGCAGTTCTTC. The variable domain in full, with the rest retrieved from reference TRBV18 and TRBJ2-1, is NAGVMQNPRHLVRRRGQEARLRCSPMKGHSHVYWYRQLPEEGLKFMVYLQKENIIDESGMPKERFSAEFPKEGPSILRIQQVVRGDSAAYFCASSRRTVSYNEQFFGPGTRLTVL.